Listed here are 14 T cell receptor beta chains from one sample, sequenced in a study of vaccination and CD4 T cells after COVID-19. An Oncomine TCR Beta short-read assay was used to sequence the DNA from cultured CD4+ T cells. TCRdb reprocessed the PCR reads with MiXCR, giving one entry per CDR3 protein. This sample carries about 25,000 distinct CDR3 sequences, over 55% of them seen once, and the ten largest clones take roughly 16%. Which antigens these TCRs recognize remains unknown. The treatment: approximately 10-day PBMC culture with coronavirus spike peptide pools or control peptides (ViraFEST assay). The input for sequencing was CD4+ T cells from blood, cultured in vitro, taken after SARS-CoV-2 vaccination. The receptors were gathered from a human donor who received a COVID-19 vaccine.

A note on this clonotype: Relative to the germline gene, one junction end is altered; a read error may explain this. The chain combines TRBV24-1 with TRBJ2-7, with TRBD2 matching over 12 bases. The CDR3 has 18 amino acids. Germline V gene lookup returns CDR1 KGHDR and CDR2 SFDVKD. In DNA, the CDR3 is TGTGCCACCAGCTCCGGGACAGGGGTCTGTCTAGCGGGGGGGCCAAGGTCCTTC. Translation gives CATSSGTGVCLAGGPRSF.

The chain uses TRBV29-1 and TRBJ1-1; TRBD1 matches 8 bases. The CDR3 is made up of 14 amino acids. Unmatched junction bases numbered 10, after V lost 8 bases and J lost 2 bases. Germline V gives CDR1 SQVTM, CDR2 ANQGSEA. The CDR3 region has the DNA TGCAGCTCCAAAAAGGCAGGGGGCAACACTGAAGCTTTCTTT. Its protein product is CSSKKAGGNTEAFF.

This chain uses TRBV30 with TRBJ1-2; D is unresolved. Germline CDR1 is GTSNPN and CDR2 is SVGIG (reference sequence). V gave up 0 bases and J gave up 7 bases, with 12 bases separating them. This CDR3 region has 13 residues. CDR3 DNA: TGTGCCTGGAGTGTGAAAGAGGAAGGTGGCTACACCTTC. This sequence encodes CAWSVKEEGGYTF.

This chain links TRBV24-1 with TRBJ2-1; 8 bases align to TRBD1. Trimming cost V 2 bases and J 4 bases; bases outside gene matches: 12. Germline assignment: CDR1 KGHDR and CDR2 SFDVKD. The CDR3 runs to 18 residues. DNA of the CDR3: TGTGCCACCAGTGATTCCAGGGGGCGAGTGTGGAGATACAATGAGCAGTTCTTC. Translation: CATSDSRGRVWRYNEQFF.

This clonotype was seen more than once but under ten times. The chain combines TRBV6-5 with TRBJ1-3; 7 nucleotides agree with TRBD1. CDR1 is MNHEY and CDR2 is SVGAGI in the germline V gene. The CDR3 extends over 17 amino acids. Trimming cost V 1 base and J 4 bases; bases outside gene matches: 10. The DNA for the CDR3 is TGTGCCAGCAGTTACTTTGTCGGGACAGCAAACGGAAACACCATATATTTT. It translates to CASSYFVGTANGNTIYF.

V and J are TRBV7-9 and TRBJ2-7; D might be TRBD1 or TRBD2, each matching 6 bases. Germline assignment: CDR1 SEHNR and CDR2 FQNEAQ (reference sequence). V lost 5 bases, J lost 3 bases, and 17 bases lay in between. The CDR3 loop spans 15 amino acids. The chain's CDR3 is CASSPRGLRGYEQYF. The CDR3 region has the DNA TGTGCCAGCAGCCCCCGGGGGCTACGAGGCTACGAGCAGTACTTC.

The chain's CDR3 is CASSFPGTDYGYTF. DNA for the CDR3: TGTGCCAGCAGCTTTCCCGGGACAGACTATGGCTACACCTTC. The chain couples TRBV5-4 to TRBJ1-2; TRBD1 matches at 7 bases. Trimming removed 2 bases from V and 3 bases from J; junction bases left unmatched: 4. Germline lookup yields CDR1 SGHNT and CDR2 YYREEE (reference sequence). There are 14 residues in the CDR3.

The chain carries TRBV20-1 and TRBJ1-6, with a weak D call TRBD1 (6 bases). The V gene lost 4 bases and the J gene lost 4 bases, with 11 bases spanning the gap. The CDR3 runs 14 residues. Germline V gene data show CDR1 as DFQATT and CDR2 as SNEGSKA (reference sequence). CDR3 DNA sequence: TGCAGTGCTAAAAAGGACAGTTATAATTCACCCCTCCACTTT. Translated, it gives CSAKKDSYNSPLHF.

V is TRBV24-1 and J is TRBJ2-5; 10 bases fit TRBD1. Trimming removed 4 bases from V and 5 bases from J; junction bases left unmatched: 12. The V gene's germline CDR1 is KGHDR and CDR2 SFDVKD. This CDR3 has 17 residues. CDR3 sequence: CATSEDDRGRVGETQYF. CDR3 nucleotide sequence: TGTGCCACCAGTGAAGATGACAGGGGGCGAGTGGGGGAGACCCAGTACTTC.

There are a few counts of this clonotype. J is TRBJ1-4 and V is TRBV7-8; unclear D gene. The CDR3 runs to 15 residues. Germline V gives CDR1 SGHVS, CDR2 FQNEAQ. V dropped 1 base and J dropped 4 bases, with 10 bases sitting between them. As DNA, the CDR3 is TGTGCCAGCAGCTTAGAGGGTGGCGGTAATGAAAAACTGTTTTTT. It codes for CASSLEGGGNEKLFF.

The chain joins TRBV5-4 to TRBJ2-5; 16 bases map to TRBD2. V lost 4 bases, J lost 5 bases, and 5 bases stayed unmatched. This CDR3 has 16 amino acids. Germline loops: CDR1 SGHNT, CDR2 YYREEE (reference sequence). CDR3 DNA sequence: TGTGCCAGCAGCCCGGGACTAGCGGGGGGGCGGGAGACCCAGTACTTC. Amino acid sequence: CASSPGLAGGRETQYF. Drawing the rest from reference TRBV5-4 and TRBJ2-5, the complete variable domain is ETGVTQSPTHLIKTRGQQVTLRCSSQSGHNTVSWYQQALGQGPQFIFQYYREEENGRGNFPPRFSGLQFPNYSSELNVNALELDDSALYLCASSPGLAGGRETQYFGPGTRLLVL.

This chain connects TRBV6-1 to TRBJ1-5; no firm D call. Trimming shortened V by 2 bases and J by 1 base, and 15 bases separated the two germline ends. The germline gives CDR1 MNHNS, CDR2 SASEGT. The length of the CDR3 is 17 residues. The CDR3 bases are TGTGCCAGCAGTGAAAGGTCCGATGGCGGGAGCAATCAGCCCCAGCATTTT. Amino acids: CASSERSDGGSNQPQHF.

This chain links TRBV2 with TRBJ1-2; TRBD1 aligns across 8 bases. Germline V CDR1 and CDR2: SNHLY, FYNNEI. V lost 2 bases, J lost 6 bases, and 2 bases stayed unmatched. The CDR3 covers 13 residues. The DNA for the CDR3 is TGTGCCAGCAGTGAAAGGACAGGGAATGGCTACACCTTC. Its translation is CASSERTGNGYTF.

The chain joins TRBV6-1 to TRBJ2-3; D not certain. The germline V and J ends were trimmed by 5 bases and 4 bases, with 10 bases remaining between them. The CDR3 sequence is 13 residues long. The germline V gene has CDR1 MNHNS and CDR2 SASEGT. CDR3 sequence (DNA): TGTGCCAGCAGTCGCCCTGAGGCAGATACGCAGTATTTT. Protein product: CASSRPEADTQYF.